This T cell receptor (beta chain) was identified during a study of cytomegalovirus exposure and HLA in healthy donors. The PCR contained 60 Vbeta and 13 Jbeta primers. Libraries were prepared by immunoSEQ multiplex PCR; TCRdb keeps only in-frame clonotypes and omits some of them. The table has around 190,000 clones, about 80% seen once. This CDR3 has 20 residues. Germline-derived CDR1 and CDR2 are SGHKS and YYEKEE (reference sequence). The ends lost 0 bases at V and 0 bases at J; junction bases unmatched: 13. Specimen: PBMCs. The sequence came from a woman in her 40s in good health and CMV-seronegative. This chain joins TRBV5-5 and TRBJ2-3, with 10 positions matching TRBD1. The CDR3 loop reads CASSLAPTGGVGSSTDTQYF. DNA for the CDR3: TGTGCCAGCAGCTTGGCGCCGACAGGGGGCGTGGGATCTAGCACAGATACGCAGTATTTT.